This T cell receptor beta chain was obtained from a study of blood T cell repertoires in COVID-19. Turning to the study itself: Material from acute and convalescent COVID-19 was sourced from the United States, Italy and Spain. From T cells, B-cell-depleted T cells, or PBMCs came the material, which was cDNA or gDNA.

Assay: immunoSEQ multiplex PCR; the TCRdb copy retains only in-frame clones and omits some. This sample has fewer than 250,000 clones, with 85% to 90% found just once. This CDR3 contains 19 residues. Germline CDR1 LGHNA, CDR2 YSLEER. V shed 4 bases, J shed 6 bases, and the junction held 18 bases outside the gene matches. The receptor's source is a man aged 25 to 40 who had been exposed to COVID-19. What was sequenced was PBMCs or T cells enriched from blood (not recorded which). The gene calls are TRBV4-3 and TRBJ2-2; 9 positions agree with TRBD2. CDR3 in amino acids: CASSRHGGGGADRPGELFF. The CDR3 DNA is TGCGCCAGCAGCCGCCATGGTGGCGGGGGGGCCGATCGTCCCGGGGAGCTGTTTTTT.